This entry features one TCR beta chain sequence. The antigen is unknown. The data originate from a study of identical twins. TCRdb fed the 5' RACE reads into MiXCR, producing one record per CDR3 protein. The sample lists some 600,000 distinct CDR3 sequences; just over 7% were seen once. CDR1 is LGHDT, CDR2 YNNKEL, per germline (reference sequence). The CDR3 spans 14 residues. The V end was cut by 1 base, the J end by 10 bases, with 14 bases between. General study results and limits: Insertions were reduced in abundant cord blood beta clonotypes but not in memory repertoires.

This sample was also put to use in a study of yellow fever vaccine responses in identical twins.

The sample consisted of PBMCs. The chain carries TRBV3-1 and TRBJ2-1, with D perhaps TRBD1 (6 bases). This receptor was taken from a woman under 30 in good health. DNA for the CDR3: TGTGCCAGCAGCCAAGGCACAGGGCTGGGGGAGCAGTTCTTC. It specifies CASSQGTGLGEQFF.